These T cell receptor beta chains were read from a single sample in a study of cytomegalovirus exposure and HLA in healthy donors. Only in-frame clones appear in the TCRdb table, and some are missing; sequencing was by immunoSEQ multiplex PCR. The table has around 150,000 clones, 70% to 90% seen once. Sequencing was performed on PBMCs. The receptors were sampled from a man aged 18 to 35 in good health and CMV-seropositive. Both conserved end residues are part of each CDR3. A D gene is named only where the DNA matches it firmly. Some rows mark clone size as missing; the rest say once, few, many or name a class of expanded clone.

v_gene: TRBV10-2; abundance: NA; d_gene: TRBD1; j_gene: TRBJ1-6; CDR3aa: CASSESGTGGTQSPLHF; CDR3nt: TGCGCCAGCAGTGAGTCAGGGACAGGGGGAACTCAGTCACCCCTCCACTTT
v_gene: TRBV18; abundance: NA; d_gene: TRBD1; j_gene: TRBJ2-7; CDR3aa: CASSPPTGGFEQYF; CDR3nt: TGTGCCAGCTCACCCCCGACAGGGGGCTTCGAGCAGTACTTC
v_gene: TRBV6-5; abundance: NA; d_gene: TRBD1; j_gene: TRBJ2-6; CDR3aa: CASSLTGGAGANGLTF; CDR3nt: TGTGCCAGCAGTTTGACAGGGGGCGCTGGGGCCAACGGCCTGACTTTC
v_gene: TRBV7-9; abundance: NA; d_gene: NA; j_gene: TRBJ2-7; CDR3aa: CASSLEGINEQYF; CDR3nt: TGTGCCAGCAGCTTAGAGGGGATCAACGAGCAGTACTTC
v_gene: TRBV5-1; abundance: NA; d_gene: TRBD2; j_gene: TRBJ2-1; CDR3aa: CASSLLASGGSYNEQFF; CDR3nt: TGCGCCAGCAGCTTGTTGGCTAGCGGGGGCTCCTACAATGAGCAGTTCTTC
v_gene: TRBV7-2; abundance: NA; d_gene: TRBD2; j_gene: TRBJ2-7; CDR3aa: CASSPGYQAGGREQYF; CDR3nt: TGTGCCAGCAGCCCTGGGTATCAAGCGGGGGGCCGGGAGCAGTACTTC
v_gene: TRBV5-1; abundance: NA; d_gene: NA; j_gene: TRBJ2-7; CDR3aa: CASRDTRSSYEQYF; CDR3nt: TGCGCCAGCAGGGACACCCGGAGCTCCTACGAGCAGTACTTC
v_gene: TRBV2; abundance: NA; d_gene: NA; j_gene: TRBJ2-2; CDR3aa: CASRILVTGELFF; CDR3nt: TGTGCCAGCAGGATTTTAGTAACCGGGGAGCTGTTTTTT
v_gene: TRBV6-4; abundance: NA; d_gene: NA; j_gene: TRBJ2-2; CDR3aa: CASALGQGHTGELFF; CDR3nt: TGTGCCAGCGCCTTGGGGCAGGGCCACACCGGGGAGCTGTTTTTT
v_gene: TRBV6-4; abundance: NA; d_gene: TRBD2; j_gene: TRBJ2-3; CDR3aa: CASTPVSGGTDTQYF; CDR3nt: TGTGCCAGCACCCCGGTTAGCGGGGGCACAGATACGCAGTATTTT
v_gene: TRBV9; abundance: NA; d_gene: TRBD1; j_gene: TRBJ2-5; CDR3aa: CASSTGQAQETQYF; CDR3nt: TGTGCCAGCAGCACGGGACAGGCCCAAGAGACCCAGTACTTC
v_gene: TRBV7-6; abundance: NA; d_gene: NA; j_gene: TRBJ2-1; CDR3aa: CASSLDPSRGNEQFF; CDR3nt: TGTGCCAGCAGCTTAGATCCCAGCCGAGGAAATGAGCAGTTCTTC
v_gene: TRBV5-1; abundance: NA; d_gene: NA; j_gene: TRBJ2-5; CDR3aa: CASSLAPQGTGETQYF; CDR3nt: TGCGCCAGCAGCTTGGCCCCACAGGGTACGGGTGAGACCCAGTACTTC
v_gene: TRBV27; abundance: NA; d_gene: TRBD1; j_gene: TRBJ2-7; CDR3aa: CASSLDRGYEQYF; CDR3nt: TGTGCCAGCAGTTTAGACAGGGGCTACGAGCAGTACTTC
v_gene: TRBV11-1; abundance: once; d_gene: TRBD1; j_gene: TRBJ2-7; CDR3aa: CASTSPGQGYEQYF; CDR3nt: TGTGCCAGCACCTCACCGGGACAGGGATACGAGCAGTACTTC
v_gene: TRBV7-2; abundance: once; d_gene: NA; j_gene: TRBJ2-3; CDR3aa: CASSPRGSTDTQYF; CDR3nt: TGTGCCAGCAGCCCCCGGGGGAGCACAGATACGCAGTATTTT
v_gene: TRBV11-3; abundance: NA; d_gene: TRBD1; j_gene: TRBJ2-3; CDR3aa: CASSPGQALRTDTQYF; CDR3nt: TGTGCCAGCAGCCCGGGACAGGCATTAAGAACAGATACGCAGTATTTT
v_gene: TRBV29-1; abundance: once; d_gene: TRBD1; j_gene: TRBJ1-1; CDR3aa: CSVEDYGTGVGAFF; CDR3nt: TGCAGCGTTGAAGATTACGGGACAGGGGTTGGCGCTTTCTTT
v_gene: TRBV7-2; abundance: NA; d_gene: NA; j_gene: TRBJ2-2; CDR3aa: CASSDSSGELFF; CDR3nt: TGTGCCAGCAGCGACAGTTCCGGGGAGCTGTTTTTT